Below are 22 T cell receptor beta chains sequenced from a single sample in a study of blood T cell repertoires in COVID-19. Clones were read by immunoSEQ multiplex PCR, and TCRdb kept only the in-frame ones, dropping some. The repertoire holds roughly 120,000 clones, with roughly 90% as singletons. What was sequenced was peripheral blood. These TCRs come from a man between 60 and 75 years old with COVID-19, enrolled during active disease.

CDR3 nucleotides: TGTGCCAGCAGCGATGACAGCTCTGGAAACACCATATATTTT. As protein: CASSDDSSGNTIYF. V is TRBV5-4 and J is TRBJ1-3, with a tentative D call TRBD1 (5 bases). The CDR3 has 14 amino acids. Germline V lookup: CDR1 SGHNT, CDR2 YYREEE (reference sequence). Between the trimmed V and J ends, which lost 4 bases and 0 bases, there was a span of 8 bases.

The gene calls are TRBV5-1 and TRBJ2-5; D remains unclear. CDR3 length: 13 residues. V dropped 5 bases and J dropped 5 bases, with 13 bases sitting between them. The V gene's germline CDR1 is SGHRS and CDR2 YFSETQ. CDR3 protein: CASSSSRSETQYF. For the CDR3, the DNA is TGCGCCAGCAGTTCTAGTAGGAGCGAGACCCAGTACTTC.

This chain connects TRBV28 to TRBJ1-1; tentatively, D is TRBD1 (6 bases). Deletions cut 3 bases from V and 0 bases from J, with 11 bases between. The CDR3 loop spans 15 amino acids. Germline V gene data show CDR1 as MDHEN and CDR2 as SYDVKM. The CDR3 nucleotides read TGTGCCAGCAGTTTGAAGGGGGTGTTGAACACTGAAGCTTTCTTT. This codes for CASSLKGVLNTEAFF.

The CDR3 loop is CASSPRRLAGNNEQFF. In DNA form, the CDR3 reads TGTGCCAGCAGCCCTCGTCGCCTAGCGGGGAACAATGAGCAGTTCTTC. V usage is TRBV7-2 and J usage is TRBJ2-1, with 9 nucleotides matching TRBD2. CDR3 length: 16 amino acids. Germline values: CDR1 SGHTA, CDR2 FQGNSA. V was pared by 5 bases and J by 5 bases, with 10 bases of the junction left unmatched.

V and J are TRBV5-1 and TRBJ2-1; the match to TRBD2 covers 8 bases. Germline V gives CDR1 SGHRS, CDR2 YFSETQ. The CDR3 has 17 residues. With V trimmed by 0 bases and J by 9 bases, 14 bases remained unmatched. The CDR3 region is CASSLELAGGPVLEQFF. CDR3 sequence (DNA): TGCGCCAGCAGCTTGGAACTGGCGGGAGGTCCTGTTCTTGAGCAGTTCTTC. The whole variable domain, remainder taken from reference TRBV5-1 and TRBJ2-1, is KAGVTQTPRYLIKTRGQQVTLSCSPISGHRSVSWYQQTPGQGLQFLFEYFSETQRNKGNFPGRFSGRQFSNSRSEMNVSTLELGDSALYLCASSLELAGGPVLEQFFGPGTRLTVL.

V gene TRBV5-1 combines with J gene TRBJ2-1; TRBD2 aligns across 12 bases. The J segment lost 7 bases and the V segment lost 0 bases, leaving 2 bases of the junction unmatched. CDR1 is SGHRS and CDR2 is YFSETQ in the germline V gene. The CDR3 has 15 amino acids. CDR3 loop: CASSLELAGGNEQFF. The CDR3 bases are TGCGCCAGCAGCTTGGAACTAGCGGGAGGAAATGAGCAGTTCTTC.

This chain joins TRBV27 and TRBJ1-1, with a weak D call TRBD1 (5 bases). Trimming cost V 5 bases and J 4 bases, with 11 bases left between them. This CDR3 has 13 amino acids. Germline-derived CDR1 and CDR2 are MNHEY and SMNVEV (reference sequence). CDR3 in DNA: TGTGCCAGCAGTCAGGTTAGGGGCACTGAAGCTTTCTTT. Its translation is CASSQVRGTEAFF.

In this sample, this clone turned up once. This chain connects TRBV29-1 to TRBJ2-1; the D is unclear. Per the germline V gene, CDR1 is SQVTM and CDR2 is ANQGSEA. The length of the CDR3 is 10 residues. The V and J ends lost 7 bases and 8 bases respectively, with 9 bases between them. As DNA, the CDR3 is TGCAGCGCCCTATACTATGAGCAGTTCTTC. Translated, it gives CSALYYEQFF.

The chain is built from TRBV5-1 and TRBJ1-1; 8 bases agree with TRBD1. This CDR3 contains 14 residues. Losses at the gene ends were 4 bases for V and 8 bases for J; bases not matched to a gene: 10. CDR1 SGHRS and CDR2 YFSETQ come from the germline V gene. The CDR3 protein is CASSPVRTGKEAFF. Here the CDR3 DNA reads TGCGCCAGCAGCCCCGTTAGGACAGGGAAGGAAGCTTTCTTT.

This chain joins TRBV6-2 or TRBV6-3 and TRBJ2-1; 9 bases are shared with TRBD1. Per the germline V gene, CDR1 is MNHEY and CDR2 is SVGEGT. The CDR3 is 14 residues long. V trimming: 6 bases; J trimming: 10 bases; junction bases outside the gene matches: 10. CDR3 DNA sequence: TGTGCCAGCAGCCCCCGGGACAGGGTAGGGGAGCAGTTCTTC. Translation: CASSPRDRVGEQFF.

This chain uses TRBV18 with TRBJ1-3; 8 positions match TRBD1. CDR1 KGHSH and CDR2 LQKENI come from the germline V gene. This CDR3 comprises 16 residues. V lost 3 bases to trimming and J lost 2 bases; unmatched junction nucleotides: 6. In DNA form, the CDR3 reads TGTGCCAGCTCACCCTCCCCAGGGGGCACTGGAAACACCATATATTTT. It translates to CASSPSPGGTGNTIYF. The full variable domain, with the rest looked up from reference TRBV18 and TRBJ1-3, is NAGVMQNPRHLVRRRGQEARLRCSPMKGHSHVYWYRQLPEEGLKFMVYLQKENIIDESGMPKERFSAEFPKEGPSILRIQQVVRGDSAAYFCASSPSPGGTGNTIYFGEGSWLTVV.

The V call is TRBV7-9, the J call TRBJ2-7; 10 bases fit TRBD2. J lost 6 bases, V lost 5 bases, and 10 bases had no gene match. The CDR3 has 15 residues. CDR1 and CDR2 from the germline V gene are SEHNR and FQNEAQ (reference sequence). The chain's CDR3 is CASSPLGLADPEQYF. The CDR3 DNA sequence: TGTGCCAGCAGCCCCCTAGGACTAGCGGACCCCGAGCAGTACTTC.

The chain employs TRBV5-1 and TRBJ2-1; D is possibly TRBD1 (6 bases). CDR3 length: 15 residues. V lost 0 bases and J lost 6, with 13 bases in between. From germline, CDR1 is SGHRS and CDR2 YFSETQ. This chain's CDR3 is CASSLGPGAPNEQFF. The CDR3 nucleotides read TGCGCCAGCAGCTTGGGGCCAGGGGCGCCCAATGAGCAGTTCTTC.

The chain uses TRBV12-5 and TRBJ2-7; 8 bases align to TRBD1. The V and J ends lost 5 bases and 3 bases, in that order; junction bases with no gene match: 12. This CDR3 contains 16 residues. CDR1 and CDR2 from the germline V gene are LGHNT and FRNRAP. The CDR3 is CASGQSGQGEVYEQYF. Written as DNA, the CDR3 is TGTGCTAGTGGTCAAAGTGGACAGGGCGAGGTCTACGAGCAGTACTTC.

The chain is built from TRBV11-2 and TRBJ2-4; perhaps TRBD1 as D (6 bases). V lost 5 bases to trimming and J lost 7 bases, with 15 bases between them. This CDR3 spans 14 amino acids. From germline, CDR1 is SGHAT and CDR2 FQNNGV. The CDR3: CASSEWGQGNIQYF. In DNA form, the CDR3 reads TGTGCCAGCAGCGAGTGGGGGCAGGGGAACATTCAGTACTTC.

V and J are TRBV3-1 (or the pseudogene TRBV3-2) and TRBJ2-1; 15 bases map to TRBD2. This CDR3 spans 17 amino acids. J lost 7 bases, V lost 2 bases, and 6 bases had no gene match. CDR1 is LGHDT, CDR2 YNNKEL, per germline (reference sequence). In nucleotides, the CDR3 is TGTGCCAGCAGCCAAAATCTGGGACTAGCGGGGGGTAATGAGCAGTTCTTC. Translated, it gives CASSQNLGLAGGNEQFF.

The rearrangement uses TRBV5-1 and TRBJ2-2; 11 positions match TRBD2. This CDR3 spans 15 amino acids. J gave up 5 bases and V 5 bases, and 5 bases lay outside the gene matches. Germline lookup yields CDR1 SGHRS and CDR2 YFSETQ. This CDR3 reads CASSISSGRTGELFF. CDR3 coding DNA: TGCGCCAGCAGTATTTCTAGCGGGAGGACCGGGGAGCTGTTTTTT.

The chain carries TRBV9 and TRBJ2-5; 14 bases line up with TRBD2. This CDR3 contains 19 residues. CDR1 is SGDLS, CDR2 YYNGEE, per germline. V was pared by 2 bases and J by 7 bases, with 16 bases of the junction left unmatched. CDR3 coding DNA: TGTGCCAGCAGCGTGAGCCCGGGACTAGCGGGAGAGCCGGGGGGGACCCAGTACTTC. It yields the protein CASSVSPGLAGEPGGTQYF.

The chain carries TRBV30 and TRBJ1-5; TRBD1 might be the D (5 bases). The CDR3 spans 13 residues. Per the germline V gene, CDR1 is GTSNPN and CDR2 is SVGIG (reference sequence). V gave up 2 bases and J gave up 7 bases, with 12 bases separating them. The CDR3 DNA reads as TGTGCCTGGAGTTCAGGGTCTTGGCAGCCCCAGCATTTT. Amino acids: CAWSSGSWQPQHF.

The chain is built from TRBV5-1 and TRBJ2-3; 9 bases match TRBD2. This CDR3 has 16 residues. CDR1 and CDR2 from the germline V gene are SGHRS and YFSETQ. After removal of 5 bases from V and 1 base from J, the junction contained 8 bases not matched to a gene. The CDR3 DNA is TGCGCCAGCAGTTTCTTAGCGGGAGATGGCACAGATACGCAGTATTTT. Protein: CASSFLAGDGTDTQYF.

The sample holds one count of this clone. The chain joins TRBV6-5 to TRBJ2-1; TRBD2 matches 7 bases. Germline V gene lookup returns CDR1 MNHEY and CDR2 SVGAGI. This CDR3 comprises 14 residues. The J segment lost 5 bases and the V segment lost 2 bases, leaving 3 bases of the junction unmatched. The CDR3 spells CASSYRLADNEQFF. As DNA, the CDR3 is TGTGCCAGCAGTTACCGACTAGCCGACAATGAGCAGTTCTTC.

The chain is built from TRBV2 and TRBJ2-5; tentative D call: TRBD2 (5 bases). In germline, CDR1 is SNHLY, CDR2 FYNNEI. The CDR3 length is 14 residues. Trimming pared 11 bases from V and 5 bases from J, leaving 21 bases between. This CDR3 is CARNVGSSRETQYF. As DNA, the CDR3 is TGTGCCCGTAACGTTGGGAGTTCTCGGGAGACCCAGTACTTC.